This TCR beta chain comes out of a study of cytomegalovirus exposure and HLA in healthy donors. Overall study results and limits: Three chains tied to CMV proved CMV antigen-specific in vitro.

Sequencing used immunoSEQ multiplex PCR; TCRdb keeps in-frame clones, though not all of them. Of about 47,000 clones listed, roughly nine tenths were seen once; the top ten hold over 5.5%. Points on this clone: Its antigen is unknown.

Germline trimming cut 4 bases from V and 5 bases from J; bases unmatched to any gene: 10. Germline V lookup: CDR1 SGHNT, CDR2 YYREEE (reference sequence). The CDR3 is 15 residues long. Sequences were obtained from PBMCs. The clonotype comes from a man younger than 35 in good health and CMV-seronegative. The chain joins TRBV5-4 to TRBJ2-5; 8 positions agree with TRBD2. The CDR3 DNA is TGTGCCAGCAGCCCAACCCAGCGGGAGTGGGAGACCCAGTACTTC. This gives the protein CASSPTQREWETQYF. Variable domain in full (rest from reference TRBV5-4 and TRBJ2-5): ETGVTQSPTHLIKTRGQQVTLRCSSQSGHNTVSWYQQALGQGPQFIFQYYREEENGRGNFPPRFSGLQFPNYSSELNVNALELDDSALYLCASSPTQREWETQYFGPGTRLLVL.